Listed below are T cell receptor beta chains from one sample, sequenced in a study of OX40 agonist ivuxolimab in advanced cancers. Measured with immunoSEQ multiplex PCR; TCRdb has only the in-frame clones, and not every one. The data contain roughly 83,000 clones, approximately 88% of them singletons. The sample here was CD4+ or CD8+ T cells sorted from blood, taken in a trial of the OX40 agonist ivuxolimab. The origin of the receptors is an adult with an advanced solid tumor such as melanoma, head and neck, liver or kidney cancer. CDR3s include the opening cysteine and the closing phenylalanine or tryptophan. The D gene is left open where the match is weak. Clone size appears in some rows only: once, few, many, or a class for an expanded clone.

clone size: .; D gene: TRBD1; V gene: TRBV30; J gene: TRBJ1-2; CDR3 protein: CAWSPGTVNGYTF; CDR3 DNA: TGTGCCTGGAGTCCCGGGACAGTAAATGGCTACACCTTC
clone size: .; D gene: .; V gene: TRBV7-9; J gene: TRBJ1-2; CDR3 protein: CASSPDGRGAGYTF; CDR3 DNA: TGTGCCAGCAGCCCGGACGGACGAGGGGCGGGCTACACCTTC
clone size: .; D gene: .; V gene: TRBV6-5; J gene: TRBJ1-1; CDR3 protein: CASSYVSGEAFF; CDR3 DNA: TGTGCCAGCAGTTACGTATCCGGAGAAGCTTTCTTT
clone size: .; D gene: .; V gene: TRBV6-6; J gene: TRBJ2-1; CDR3 protein: CAGALGGTYNEQFF; CDR3 DNA: TGTGCCGGTGCACTGGGGGGAACCTACAATGAGCAGTTCTTC
clone size: .; D gene: TRBD2; V gene: TRBV18; J gene: TRBJ2-3; CDR3 protein: CASSPREAIAGGTDTQYF; CDR3 DNA: TGTGCCAGCTCACCCCGTGAAGCGATAGCGGGGGGAACAGATACGCAGTATTTT
clone size: .; D gene: .; V gene: TRBV5-1; J gene: TRBJ2-5; CDR3 protein: CASSLLSSGETQYF; CDR3 DNA: TGCGCCAGCAGCTTGCTCAGTTCGGGGGAGACCCAGTACTTC
clone size: once; D gene: .; V gene: TRBV5-6; J gene: TRBJ2-1; CDR3 protein: CASRFRGSSYNEQFF; CDR3 DNA: TGTGCCAGCAGATTCAGGGGTAGCTCCTACAATGAGCAGTTCTTC
clone size: .; D gene: TRBD2; V gene: TRBV18; J gene: TRBJ2-5; CDR3 protein: CASCPGLAEGETQYF; CDR3 DNA: TGTGCCAGCTGCCCGGGACTAGCAGAGGGTGAGACCCAGTACTTC
clone size: .; D gene: .; V gene: TRBV10-3; J gene: TRBJ1-5; CDR3 protein: CAIGGGSNQPQHF; CDR3 DNA: TGTGCCATCGGAGGGGGTAGCAATCAGCCCCAGCATTTT
clone size: .; D gene: TRBD1; V gene: TRBV18; J gene: TRBJ2-5; CDR3 protein: CASSPPRTGVIQETQYF; CDR3 DNA: TGTGCCAGCTCACCCCCGCGGACAGGGGTGATCCAAGAGACCCAGTACTTC
clone size: once; D gene: .; V gene: TRBV14; J gene: TRBJ2-3; CDR3 protein: CASSQGPAFTDTQYF; CDR3 DNA: TGTGCCAGCAGCCAAGGTCCCGCATTCACAGATACGCAGTATTTT
clone size: .; D gene: .; V gene: TRBV2; J gene: TRBJ1-2; CDR3 protein: CASQVERINYGYTF; CDR3 DNA: TGTGCCAGCCAAGTGGAACGGATTAACTATGGCTACACCTTC
clone size: .; D gene: .; V gene: TRBV5-6; J gene: TRBJ1-2; CDR3 protein: CASSLRIQGRRGYTF; CDR3 DNA: TGTGCCAGCAGCCTACGTATCCAGGGGCGAAGGGGCTACACCTTC
clone size: .; D gene: .; V gene: TRBV5-4; J gene: TRBJ1-2; CDR3 protein: CASSGPYGYTF; CDR3 DNA: TGTGCCAGCAGCGGACCCTATGGCTACACCTTC
clone size: .; D gene: TRBD2; V gene: TRBV4-3; J gene: TRBJ2-6; CDR3 protein: CASSQASGRVGANVLTF; CDR3 DNA: TGCGCCAGCAGCCAAGCTAGCGGGAGGGTCGGGGCCAACGTCCTGACTTTC
clone size: .; D gene: TRBD2; V gene: TRBV7-8; J gene: TRBJ2-5; CDR3 protein: CASSLATSGVETQYF; CDR3 DNA: TGTGCCAGCAGCTTAGCGACTAGCGGGGTAGAGACCCAGTACTTC
clone size: .; D gene: .; V gene: TRBV6-5; J gene: TRBJ1-3; CDR3 protein: CASSYSIEGSGNTIYF; CDR3 DNA: TGTGCCAGCAGTTACTCGATTGAGGGCTCTGGAAACACCATATATTTT
clone size: .; D gene: .; V gene: TRBV6-1; J gene: TRBJ1-3; CDR3 protein: CASSDNSGNTIYF; CDR3 DNA: TGTGCCAGCAGTGACAACTCTGGAAACACCATATATTTT
clone size: .; D gene: .; V gene: TRBV27; J gene: TRBJ1-2; CDR3 protein: CASSLTGGRGYTF; CDR3 DNA: TGTGCCAGCAGTTTAACGGGCGGCCGGGGCTACACCTTC
clone size: .; D gene: .; V gene: TRBV18; J gene: TRBJ1-5; CDR3 protein: CASSGEGHGNQPQHF; CDR3 DNA: TGTGCCAGCTCAGGAGAAGGACACGGCAATCAGCCCCAGCATTTT
clone size: .; D gene: .; V gene: TRBV27; J gene: TRBJ1-2; CDR3 protein: CASSPHLETGSEKDGYTF; CDR3 DNA: TGTGCCAGCAGCCCACATCTGGAGACAGGCTCAGAGAAAGATGGCTACACCTTC
clone size: .; D gene: .; V gene: TRBV29-1; J gene: TRBJ2-1; CDR3 protein: CSVSHNEQFF; CDR3 DNA: TGCAGCGTTTCCCACAATGAGCAGTTCTTC
clone size: .; D gene: .; V gene: TRBV11-2; J gene: TRBJ2-7; CDR3 protein: CASSPGRSLGQYF; CDR3 DNA: TGTGCCAGCAGCCCTGGGAGGAGTCTCGGGCAGTACTTC
clone size: .; D gene: .; V gene: TRBV10-3; J gene: TRBJ1-3; CDR3 protein: CASSQDTIYF; CDR3 DNA: TGTGCCAGCAGCCAGGACACCATATATTTT
clone size: .; D gene: .; V gene: TRBV30; J gene: TRBJ1-3; CDR3 protein: CAWSASGNTIYF; CDR3 DNA: TGTGCCTGGAGTGCCTCTGGAAACACCATATATTTT
clone size: .; D gene: .; V gene: TRBV7-9; J gene: TRBJ1-6; CDR3 protein: CASTRTTSNSPLHF; CDR3 DNA: TGTGCCAGCACCCGCACGACAAGTAATTCACCCCTCCACTTT
clone size: .; D gene: .; V gene: TRBV7-9; J gene: TRBJ2-4; CDR3 protein: CASSLGVAKNIQYF; CDR3 DNA: TGTGCCAGCAGCTTGGGAGTAGCCAAAAACATTCAGTACTTC
clone size: .; D gene: .; V gene: TRBV5-6; J gene: TRBJ1-2; CDR3 protein: CASSLKGLPHGYTF; CDR3 DNA: TGTGCCAGCAGCTTGAAAGGGTTACCGCATGGCTACACCTTC
clone size: .; D gene: TRBD1; V gene: TRBV6-1; J gene: TRBJ1-5; CDR3 protein: CARTGQGPNQPQHF; CDR3 DNA: TGTGCCAGGACGGGACAGGGGCCTAATCAGCCCCAGCATTTT
clone size: .; D gene: TRBD2; V gene: TRBV5-5; J gene: TRBJ2-7; CDR3 protein: CASSLAGMGGASYEQYF; CDR3 DNA: TGTGCCAGCAGCTTGGCCGGGATGGGAGGGGCTTCCTACGAGCAGTACTTC
clone size: .; D gene: TRBD1; V gene: TRBV19; J gene: TRBJ1-1; CDR3 protein: CASSIRDRWNTEAFF; CDR3 DNA: TGTGCCAGTAGTATTCGGGACAGGTGGAACACTGAAGCTTTCTTT
clone size: .; D gene: TRBD2; V gene: TRBV7-6; J gene: TRBJ2-1; CDR3 protein: CASSVAGGPGYNEQFF; CDR3 DNA: TGTGCCAGCAGTGTAGCGGGAGGGCCTGGGTACAATGAGCAGTTCTTC
clone size: .; D gene: TRBD2; V gene: TRBV6-6; J gene: TRBJ2-3; CDR3 protein: CASSLGGGSTDTQYF; CDR3 DNA: TGTGCCAGCAGTTTGGGGGGAGGGAGCACAGATACGCAGTATTTT
clone size: once; D gene: TRBD2; V gene: TRBV5-1; J gene: TRBJ2-5; CDR3 protein: CASRPGLAGETQYF; CDR3 DNA: TGCGCCAGCAGGCCGGGACTAGCGGGAGAGACCCAGTACTTC
clone size: .; D gene: TRBD1; V gene: TRBV29-1; J gene: TRBJ2-5; CDR3 protein: CSVEGQGRETQYF; CDR3 DNA: TGCAGCGTTGAGGGACAGGGGCGAGAGACCCAGTACTTC
clone size: .; D gene: TRBD2; V gene: TRBV10-3; J gene: TRBJ2-7; CDR3 protein: CAISPGTTFGEQYF; CDR3 DNA: TGTGCCATCAGCCCCGGGACTACCTTCGGGGAGCAGTACTTC
clone size: once; D gene: .; V gene: TRBV2; J gene: TRBJ1-1; CDR3 protein: CASSEDGNTEAFF; CDR3 DNA: TGTGCCAGCAGCGAGGACGGTAACACTGAAGCTTTCTTT
clone size: .; D gene: .; V gene: TRBV5-5; J gene: TRBJ1-1; CDR3 protein: CASSPAERGNTEAFF; CDR3 DNA: TGTGCCAGCAGCCCAGCCGAACGGGGGAACACTGAAGCTTTCTTT
clone size: .; D gene: .; V gene: TRBV19; J gene: TRBJ1-1; CDR3 protein: CASRLTGVNTEAFF; CDR3 DNA: TGTGCCAGTAGGCTGACAGGCGTGAACACTGAAGCTTTCTTT
clone size: .; D gene: TRBD1; V gene: TRBV13; J gene: TRBJ1-3; CDR3 protein: CASSSTGAGNTIYF; CDR3 DNA: TGTGCCAGCAGCTCAACAGGGGCTGGAAACACCATATATTTT
clone size: .; D gene: TRBD1; V gene: TRBV7-9; J gene: TRBJ1-4; CDR3 protein: CASSQGQGNEKLFF; CDR3 DNA: TGTGCCAGCAGCCAGGGACAGGGAAATGAAAAACTGTTTTTT
clone size: once; D gene: .; V gene: TRBV11-1; J gene: TRBJ2-6; CDR3 protein: CASSVPGANVLTF; CDR3 DNA: TGTGCCAGCAGCGTGCCTGGGGCCAACGTCCTGACTTTC
clone size: .; D gene: .; V gene: TRBV4-1; J gene: TRBJ2-1; CDR3 protein: CASSQDTSYSSYNEQFF; CDR3 DNA: TGCGCCAGCAGCCAAGATACTAGCTACTCCTCCTACAATGAGCAGTTCTTC
clone size: few; D gene: .; V gene: TRBV6-1; J gene: TRBJ2-7; CDR3 protein: CASSERSVLQAQYF; CDR3 DNA: TGTGCCAGCAGTGAAAGGTCAGTTCTCCAGGCGCAGTACTTC
clone size: .; D gene: .; V gene: TRBV2; J gene: TRBJ1-2; CDR3 protein: CASSVQGDYGYTF; CDR3 DNA: TGTGCCAGCAGTGTACAGGGTGACTATGGCTACACCTTC
clone size: .; D gene: .; V gene: TRBV6-5; J gene: TRBJ1-5; CDR3 protein: CAGSYAQGGNQPQHF; CDR3 DNA: TGTGCCGGCAGTTACGCACAGGGAGGGAATCAGCCCCAGCATTTT
clone size: .; D gene: .; V gene: TRBV27; J gene: TRBJ2-1; CDR3 protein: CASSLLGAGTYNEQFF; CDR3 DNA: TGTGCCAGCAGTTTATTAGGGGCAGGGACATACAATGAGCAGTTCTTC
clone size: .; D gene: .; V gene: TRBV5-6; J gene: TRBJ2-7; CDR3 protein: CASSSHYEQYF; CDR3 DNA: TGTGCCAGCAGCTCGCACTACGAGCAGTACTTC
clone size: .; D gene: .; V gene: TRBV2; J gene: TRBJ2-2; CDR3 protein: CASTLPGHLTGELFF; CDR3 DNA: TGTGCCAGCACCCTTCCGGGACATCTTACCGGGGAGCTGTTTTTT
clone size: .; D gene: .; V gene: TRBV6-1; J gene: TRBJ1-2; CDR3 protein: CASRRQGSGYTF; CDR3 DNA: TGTGCCAGCAGAAGGCAGGGAAGTGGCTACACCTTC
clone size: .; D gene: .; V gene: TRBV6-5; J gene: TRBJ1-5; CDR3 protein: CASSYAAGSNQPQHF; CDR3 DNA: TGTGCCAGCAGTTACGCGGCAGGTAGCAATCAGCCCCAGCATTTT
clone size: .; D gene: .; V gene: TRBV30; J gene: TRBJ1-5; CDR3 protein: CAWSGGGNQPQHF; CDR3 DNA: TGTGCCTGGAGTGGCGGGGGCAATCAGCCCCAGCATTTT
clone size: .; D gene: .; V gene: TRBV5-5; J gene: TRBJ2-2; CDR3 protein: CASSSARAGELFF; CDR3 DNA: TGTGCCAGCAGCTCGGCGAGGGCCGGGGAGCTGTTTTTT
clone size: .; D gene: TRBD2; V gene: TRBV11-2; J gene: TRBJ2-5; CDR3 protein: CASSRTSWETQYF; CDR3 DNA: TGTGCCAGCAGCCGGACTAGTTGGGAGACCCAGTACTTC
clone size: few; D gene: .; V gene: TRBV5-6; J gene: TRBJ2-7; CDR3 protein: CASSLMGARYEQYF; CDR3 DNA: TGTGCCAGCAGCTTAATGGGGGCGAGGTACGAGCAGTACTTC
clone size: .; D gene: .; V gene: TRBV2; J gene: TRBJ2-6; CDR3 protein: CASRISSYSGANVLTF; CDR3 DNA: TGTGCCAGCAGGATCTCAAGTTACTCTGGGGCCAACGTCCTGACTTTC
clone size: .; D gene: .; V gene: TRBV2; J gene: TRBJ1-5; CDR3 protein: CASTEGGSANQPQHF; CDR3 DNA: TGTGCCAGCACCGAAGGGGGGTCAGCAAATCAGCCCCAGCATTTT
clone size: .; D gene: .; V gene: TRBV5-8; J gene: TRBJ2-7; CDR3 protein: CASTSGLLFTEQYF; CDR3 DNA: TGTGCCAGCACCTCCGGACTGCTCTTTACCGAGCAGTACTTC